This T cell receptor (beta chain) was captured by sequencing in a study of blood T cells in healthy people across ages. Sample-barcoded 5' priming and a J-beta primer mix drove a second PCR of roughly 6 to 12 cycles. Researchers report that a template-switch adaptor with 12 random nucleotides tagged each cDNA molecule. In TCRdb, the 5' RACE reads were re-called with MiXCR into one record per CDR3 protein. The sample contains 1.5 million to 2 million distinct CDR3 sequences, approximately 30% of which appear only once. General study results and limits: Among long-lived donors, naive CD4+ cells were more numerous and diversity higher than in aged donors.

Concerning this clonotype: As yet, its antigen is unknown. This sequence may be a read error, since a much larger clone differs from it by one base.

Whenever a sample was processed, at least 6 million PBMCs were isolated. Per individual sample, total RNA of at least 5 micrograms was extracted. This TCR derives from a woman aged 30 to 39 in good health. The source material was blood.

The CDR3 nucleotides read TGTGCCAGCAGTTACGGTGGTGAGCGCCTCTACGAGCAGTACTTC. This encodes CASSYGGERLYEQYF. The chain joins TRBV6-6 to TRBJ2-7; D call uncertain. The CDR3 spans 15 residues. V dropped 2 bases and J dropped 3 bases, with 14 bases sitting between them. In germline, CDR1 is MNHNY, CDR2 SVGAGI (reference sequence).